This passage covers 15 T cell receptor beta chains from one sample sequenced in a study of blood T cell repertoires in COVID-19 (dated by TCRdb to the early 2020s). Preparation of the library involved the immunoSEQ multiplex PCR assay. This is the immuneACCESS table as TCRdb keeps it, with only in-frame sequences that have V and J called. A part of the clones is gone; compared with another copy, unresolved V genes explain less than half, and the rest is unexplained. The sample table holds about 120,000 clones, of which 75% to 90% were seen once. Jointly, the top ten make up 25% to 35% of the sample. The sample comprised peripheral blood. These receptors all come from a woman in her 70s with acute or convalescent COVID-19.

The chain uses TRBV7-9 and TRBJ2-5, with 9 positions matching TRBD2. The junction had 9 bases not matched to a gene; V was cut back by 8 bases and J by 5 bases. The CDR3 sequence is 14 residues long. Germline V gene data show CDR1 as SEHNR and CDR2 as FQNEAQ (reference sequence). Written as DNA, the CDR3 is TGTGCCAGCGTTCTAGCGGGGATAGAGGAGACCCAGTACTTC. This gives the protein CASVLAGIEETQYF. Looking up the rest from reference TRBV7-9 and TRBJ2-5 gives the full variable domain: DTGVSQNPRHKITKRGQNVTFRCDPISEHNRLYWYRQTLGQGPEFLTYFQNEAQLEKSRLLSDRFSAERPKGSFSTLEIQRTEQGDSAMYLCASVLAGIEETQYFGPGTRLLVL.

Details on this clone: The sample contains more than one DNA sequence encoding this CDR3. V and J are TRBV6-1 and TRBJ2-1, with D hard to call. Germline lookup yields CDR1 MNHNS and CDR2 SASEGT. The CDR3 extends over 14 amino acids. V lost 0 bases and J lost 6, with 9 bases in between. This CDR3 reads CASSEAGSGNEQFF. CDR3 nucleotides: TGTGCCAGCAGTGAAGCTGGTTCCGGCAATGAGCAGTTCTTC.

Concerning this clone itself: It is unclear where the CDR3 begins or ends on the DNA, so no DNA is shown, and the CDR3 is as TCRdb lists it. The chain has TRBV20-1 and TRBJ2-1; TRBD1 is the table's D call, not checked against the DNA. Counting both end residues, the CDR3 totals 11 amino acids. Germline V lookup: CDR1 DFQATT, CDR2 SNEGSKA (reference sequence). The CDR3 reads CSILADNEQFF.

The CDR3 region has the DNA TGTGCCAGCAGTTTTATCGGGACACGGGCTGGAAACACCATATATTTT. Its protein product is CASSFIGTRAGNTIYF. The V and J genes are TRBV28 and TRBJ1-3; possibly TRBD1 for D (6 bases). Germline V CDR1 and CDR2: MDHEN, SYDVKM. The CDR3 extends over 16 amino acids. V lost 3 bases and J 2 bases, leaving 14 bases between the germline ends.

About this clone: Other DNA sequences in this specimen translate into the identical CDR3. The chain combines TRBV7-3 with TRBJ1-1; D is unclear. V shed 3 bases and J shed 1 base, with 6 bases lying between them. Germline CDR1 SGHTA, CDR2 FQGTGA. The CDR3 loop spans 13 amino acids. This chain's CDR3 is CASSLVENTEAFF. The CDR3 coding sequence is TGTGCCAGCAGCTTGGTAGAGAACACTGAAGCTTTCTTT. Filled out from reference TRBV7-3 and TRBJ1-1, the complete variable domain reads GAGVSQTPSNKVTEKGKYVELRCDPISGHTALYWYRQSLGQGPEFLIYFQGTGAADDSGLPNDRFFAVRPEGSVSTLKIQRTERGDSAVYLCASSLVENTEAFFGQGTRLTVV.

The V and J genes are TRBV11-2 and TRBJ2-7; TRBD1 aligns across 8 bases. The V gene end was trimmed by 2 bases and the J gene end by 3 bases; junction bases not matched to a gene: 6. This CDR3 contains 15 residues. Germline CDR1 SGHAT, CDR2 FQNNGV. The CDR3 here is CASSLTLTGGYEQYF. The CDR3 DNA sequence: TGTGCCAGCAGCTTAACCCTTACAGGGGGCTACGAGCAGTACTTC.

The chain has TRBV6-5 and TRBJ1-6; D is unresolved. The germline V and J ends were trimmed by 2 bases and 6 bases, with 8 bases remaining between them. From germline, CDR1 is MNHEY and CDR2 SVGAGI. This CDR3 is 14 amino acids long. The CDR3 bases are TGTGCCAGCAGTTACCCAGGCAGTAATTCACCCCTCCACTTT. This encodes CASSYPGSNSPLHF.

This rearrangement joins TRBV27 to TRBJ1-6, with TRBD1 identical over 8 bases. The CDR3 is 20 amino acids. The V gene's germline CDR1 is MNHEY and CDR2 SMNVEV (reference sequence). Trimming at V came to 3 bases and at J to 9 bases, leaving 22 bases not matched to a gene. The CDR3 loop reads CASSFPNPTSLTGDISPLHF. The CDR3 DNA reads as TGTGCCAGCAGTTTCCCTAACCCTACTTCCTTGACAGGGGATATTTCACCCCTCCACTTT.

The chain employs TRBV2 and TRBJ2-2, with TRBD2 matching 10 bases. V trimming: 4 bases; J trimming: 6 bases; junction bases outside the gene matches: 5. Germline lookup yields CDR1 SNHLY and CDR2 FYNNEI. CDR3 length: 15 amino acids. DNA for the CDR3: TGTGCCAGCAGTGTGGGAGCGGGGGGGCCCGGGGAGCTGTTTTTT. Amino acid sequence: CASSVGAGGPGELFF.

This clone was recorded once. The rearrangement joins TRBV4-1 to TRBJ2-1; D is perhaps TRBD2 (5 bases). CDR1 is MGHRA and CDR2 is YSYEKL in the germline V gene. This CDR3 is 12 amino acids long. The V gene lost 6 bases and the J gene lost 14 bases, with 17 bases spanning the gap. DNA of the CDR3: TGCGCCAGCAGTTTTATCGAGGGTTCAAAGTTCTTC. Its protein is CASSFIEGSKFF.

J is TRBJ2-2 and V is TRBV9; 8 bases line up with TRBD2. After removal of 0 bases from V and 4 bases from J, the junction contained 5 bases not matched to a gene. The CDR3 runs 16 residues. Germline values: CDR1 SGDLS, CDR2 YYNGEE. For the CDR3, the DNA is TGTGCCAGCAGCGTAGCGGGGGGGCGCGGCACCGGGGAGCTGTTTTTT. Encoded protein: CASSVAGGRGTGELFF.

The chain is built from TRBV11-3 and TRBJ1-1, with D possibly being TRBD1 (5 bases). Germline CDR1 and CDR2: SGHNT and YENEEA. V dropped 1 base and J dropped 6 bases, with 9 bases sitting between them. CDR3 length: 13 amino acids. Here the CDR3 DNA reads TGTGCCAGCAGCTTAGTCAGGGAGGCTGAAGCTTTCTTT. Translated: CASSLVREAEAFF.

This CDR3 is CASSPGGETQYF. The CDR3 DNA follows: TGTGCCAGCAGCCCCGGGGGGGAGACCCAGTACTTC. The rearrangement uses TRBV3-1 (or the pseudogene TRBV3-2) and TRBJ2-5; 7 bases agree with TRBD2. Unmatched junction bases numbered 1, after V lost 4 bases and J lost 5 bases. The CDR3 is made up of 12 amino acids. CDR1 and CDR2 (germline): LGHDT, YNNKEL (reference sequence).

V usage is TRBV28 and J usage is TRBJ1-4; 7 bases agree with TRBD1. Germline CDR1 MDHEN, CDR2 SYDVKM. The CDR3 has 14 amino acids. V shed 5 bases, J shed 0 bases, and the junction held 0 bases outside the gene matches. The CDR3 DNA reads TGTGCCAGCAGTGGGACAGCAACTAATGAAAAACTGTTTTTT. As protein: CASSGTATNEKLFF.

The genes are TRBV28 and TRBJ2-3; 9 bases fit TRBD2. The germline gives CDR1 MDHEN, CDR2 SYDVKM. Trimming removed 6 bases from V and 0 bases from J; junction bases left unmatched: 16. There are 19 residues in the CDR3. The DNA of the CDR3 is TGTGCCAGCAGACCCGGTGGCCTAGCGGGGACATCTAGCACAGATACGCAGTATTTT. As protein: CASRPGGLAGTSSTDTQYF. Filled out from reference TRBV28 and TRBJ2-3, the complete variable domain reads DVKVTQSSRYLVKRTGEKVFLECVQDMDHENMFWYRQDPGLGLRLIYFSYDVKMKEKGDIPEGYSVSREKKERFSLILESASTNQTSMYLCASRPGGLAGTSSTDTQYFGPGTRLTVL.